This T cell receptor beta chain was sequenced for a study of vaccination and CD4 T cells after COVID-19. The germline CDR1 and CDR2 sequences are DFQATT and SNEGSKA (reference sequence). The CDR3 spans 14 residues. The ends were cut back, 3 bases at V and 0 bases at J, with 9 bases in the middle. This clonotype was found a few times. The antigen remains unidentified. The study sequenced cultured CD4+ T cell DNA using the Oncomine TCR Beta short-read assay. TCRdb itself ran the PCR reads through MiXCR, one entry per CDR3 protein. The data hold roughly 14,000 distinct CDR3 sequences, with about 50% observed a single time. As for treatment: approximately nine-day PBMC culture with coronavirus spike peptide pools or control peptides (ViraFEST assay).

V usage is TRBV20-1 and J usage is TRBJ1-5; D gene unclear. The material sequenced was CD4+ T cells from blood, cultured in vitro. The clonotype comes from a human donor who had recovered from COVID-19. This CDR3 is CSARAGNSNQPQHF. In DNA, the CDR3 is TGCAGTGCTAGGGCCGGGAATAGCAATCAGCCCCAGCATTTT.